These 29 T cell receptor beta chains came from one sample sequenced in a study of T cells after yellow fever vaccination. TCRdb ran MiXCR on the 5' RACE reads and lists one entry per CDR3 protein. The table shows 300,000 to 400,000 distinct CDR3 sequences, with around 12% occurring only once. The sample consisted of CD4+ T cells sorted from PBMCs, taken 15 days after the yellow fever booster vaccination. These receptors came from a man younger than 35 who received the YFV17D yellow fever vaccine.

The chain links TRBV9 to TRBJ2-3; weak D call: TRBD2 (7 bases). Trimming left V 0 bases short and J 14 bases short, with 22 bases between. This CDR3 is built from 15 residues. The germline V gene encodes CDR1 SGDLS and CDR2 YYNGEE. In DNA form, the CDR3 reads TGTGCCAGCAGCGTAGCCCCGATTGGCGGGGGCCGTAGGTATTTT. It yields the protein CASSVAPIGGGRRYF.

The V and J genes are TRBV5-1 and TRBJ1-1, with 7 bases aligning to TRBD1. Germline V CDR1 and CDR2: SGHRS, YFSETQ. V lost 4 bases, J lost 14 bases, and 20 bases stayed unmatched. The CDR3 sequence is 15 residues long. CDR3: CASSNNSQGYGVSFF. CDR3 sequence (DNA): TGCGCCAGCAGCAATAACTCACAGGGGTATGGTGTTTCGTTCTTT.

This clonotype was counted a few times. V is TRBV20-1 and J is TRBJ2-7; TRBD2 aligns across 10 bases. J gave up 5 bases and V 0 bases, and 13 bases lay outside the gene matches. Germline V gives CDR1 DFQATT, CDR2 SNEGSKA (reference sequence). This CDR3 is built from 17 residues. CDR3 protein: CSARDPASGGWVDEQYF. The CDR3 coding sequence is TGCAGTGCTAGAGATCCCGCTAGCGGGGGATGGGTTGACGAGCAGTACTTC.

The rearrangement joins TRBV20-1 to TRBJ1-1; D gene ambiguous. The CDR3 consists of 13 residues. The V end lost 4 bases, the J end lost 5 bases, and 14 bases lay between the germline ends. Germline V CDR1 and CDR2: DFQATT, SNEGSKA (reference sequence). CDR3 sequence: CSATTSAGTEAFF. For the CDR3, the DNA is TGCAGTGCTACCACTTCGGCGGGAACTGAAGCTTTCTTT.

The table lists this clonotype with a few counts. The chain carries TRBV5-6 and TRBJ1-1; no clear D gene. Deletions cut 0 bases from V and 5 bases from J, with 11 bases between. The CDR3 is 14 amino acids. Germline CDR1 SGHDT, CDR2 YYEEEE. CDR3 sequence: CASSLGLKETEAFF. CDR3 coding DNA: TGTGCCAGCAGCTTGGGTCTCAAAGAGACTGAAGCTTTCTTT.

The J gene is TRBJ2-3, the V gene TRBV19, with 11 bases fitting TRBD1. V lost 6 bases and J lost 4; bases outside the gene matches: 9. The length of the CDR3 is 16 residues. From germline, CDR1 is LNHDA and CDR2 SQIVND (reference sequence). CDR3 DNA sequence: TGTGCCAGTAGCTCCCTGGGGACAGGGGGATCAGATACGCAGTATTTT. This codes for CASSSLGTGGSDTQYF.

J is TRBJ1-3 and V is TRBV20-1; D is undetermined. CDR3 length: 13 residues. Trimming took 1 base from V and 6 from J, leaving 10 bases between them. The germline CDR1 and CDR2 sequences are DFQATT and SNEGSKA (reference sequence). CDR3 sequence: CSARVDWKNTIYF. CDR3 nucleotide sequence: TGCAGTGCTAGAGTGGACTGGAAAAACACCATATATTTT.

The chain combines TRBV5-6 with TRBJ1-2; D gene ambiguous. V gave up 0 bases and J gave up 3 bases, with 6 bases separating them. The CDR3 spans 13 residues. CDR1 and CDR2 from the germline V gene are SGHDT and YYEEEE. The CDR3 region is CASSLARYYGYTF. The CDR3 DNA reads as TGTGCCAGCAGCTTGGCCCGTTACTATGGCTACACCTTC. The entire variable domain, with the rest obtained from reference TRBV5-6 and TRBJ1-2, is as follows: DAGVTQSPTHLIKTRGQQVTLRCSPKSGHDTVSWYQQALGQGPQFIFQYYEEEERQRGNFPDRFSGHQFPNYSSELNVNALLLGDSALYLCASSLARYYGYTFGSGTRLTVV.

The chain links TRBV2 to TRBJ2-1, with D perhaps TRBD2 (6 bases). CDR3 length equals 12 residues. Trimming removed 8 bases at V and 6 bases at J, with 11 bases between. Germline-derived CDR1 and CDR2 are SNHLY and FYNNEI. CDR3 region: CASWDFPNEQFF. CDR3 bases: TGTGCCAGCTGGGACTTCCCCAATGAGCAGTTCTTC.

This clonotype was observed a handful of times. V gene TRBV6-1 combines with J gene TRBJ2-3; 8 bases match TRBD2. CDR1 is MNHNS and CDR2 is SASEGT in the germline V gene. V was clipped by 6 bases and J by 2 bases; unmatched bases: 10. This CDR3 region has 16 residues. The CDR3 region is CASRSLRGGPTDTQYF. The CDR3, as DNA: TGTGCCAGCAGAAGTCTTCGGGGGGGACCCACAGATACGCAGTATTTT.

This clonotype has more than one count but fewer than ten. The chain couples TRBV6-2 or TRBV6-3 to TRBJ2-5; D not resolved. V was clipped by 5 bases and J by 6 bases, with 7 bases between them. CDR1 and CDR2 from the germline V gene are MNHEY and SVGEGT. This CDR3 contains 11 residues. CDR3 residues: CASSLRKTQYF. Written as DNA, the CDR3 is TGTGCCAGCAGTCTCCGAAAGACCCAGTACTTC.

The rearrangement links TRBV6-2 or TRBV6-3 to TRBJ2-2; TRBD2 might be the D (7 bases). The CDR3 length is 15 residues. Germline CDR1 MNHEY, CDR2 SVGEGT. The V gene lost 7 bases and the J gene lost 0 bases, with 12 bases spanning the gap. In DNA form, the CDR3 reads TGTGCCAGCATACGCGGGGGCGCGAACACCGGGGAGCTGTTTTTT. Amino acid sequence: CASIRGGANTGELFF.

This clonotype appeared a few times. This chain links TRBV12-3 or TRBV12-4 with TRBJ2-2; D unclear. The CDR3 length is 13 residues. V dropped 6 bases and J dropped 5 bases, with 10 bases sitting between them. The CDR3 is CASRSSSTGELFF. DNA of the CDR3: TGTGCCAGCAGATCTTCGAGTACCGGGGAGCTGTTTTTT.

V and J are TRBV4-1 and TRBJ2-4; perhaps TRBD1 as D (6 bases). The ends were cut back, 6 bases at V and 8 bases at J, with 14 bases in the middle. The CDR3 is 13 residues long. Germline loops: CDR1 MGHRA, CDR2 YSYEKL. CDR3 sequence reads: CASRPQGGHIQYF. Written as DNA, the CDR3 is TGCGCCAGCAGGCCGCAAGGGGGACACATTCAGTACTTC.

This clonotype was observed a handful of times. The chain has TRBV6-6 and TRBJ1-6, with a weak D call TRBD1 (6 bases). The V end was cut by 0 bases, the J end by 1 base, with 10 bases between. The CDR3 extends over 17 amino acids. From germline, CDR1 is MNHNY and CDR2 SVGAGI (reference sequence). CDR3 sequence (DNA): TGTGCCAGCAGTTACTCGTTGGGGGCGTCCTATAATTCACCCCTCCACTTT. Amino acid sequence: CASSYSLGASYNSPLHF.

This clonotype was counted a few times. The V call is TRBV2, the J call TRBJ2-3; D might be TRBD2 (6 bases). The CDR3 covers 17 residues. Germline values: CDR1 SNHLY, CDR2 FYNNEI. V was clipped by 9 bases and J by 0 bases, with 22 bases between them. The CDR3 DNA is TGTGCCAGTACCGGCGATGTGGGCGGGACTAGCACAGATACGCAGTATTTT. It is translated as CASTGDVGGTSTDTQYF.

This clonotype was counted only a few times. For the CDR3, the DNA is TGTGCCAGCAGTGAATGGGGGGAGGGGGCTTGGAACACTGAAGCTTTCTTT. Protein: CASSEWGEGAWNTEAFF. The chain is built from TRBV6-1 and TRBJ1-1; 7 bases agree with TRBD1. The CDR3 sequence is 17 residues long. The germline gives CDR1 MNHNS, CDR2 SASEGT. After removal of 2 bases from V and 1 base from J, the junction contained 10 bases not matched to a gene.

This clonotype was counted only a few times. The gene calls are TRBV12-3 or TRBV12-4 and TRBJ1-5; TRBD1 matches 7 bases. CDR3 length: 14 residues. V shed 8 bases and J 6 bases; nucleotides not matched to a gene: 10. Written as DNA, the CDR3 is TGTGCCAGCCTCAGGGGGGGAGGAGGTCAGCCCCAGCATTTT. This codes for CASLRGGGGQPQHF.

The chain is built from TRBV6-5 and TRBJ1-2; 7 nucleotides match TRBD1. CDR3 length: 13 amino acids. Germline V gene lookup returns CDR1 MNHEY and CDR2 SVGAGI. Trimming at V came to 3 bases and at J to 4 bases, leaving 2 bases not matched to a gene. The CDR3 protein is CASSYAGGYGYTF. In nucleotides, the CDR3 is TGTGCCAGCAGTTATGCAGGGGGCTATGGCTACACCTTC.

This clonotype has just a few counts. The V call is TRBV18, the J call TRBJ1-6, with D perhaps matching TRBD1 (6 bases). Germline lookup yields CDR1 KGHSH and CDR2 LQKENI. V dropped 2 bases and J dropped 9 bases, with 11 bases sitting between them. The CDR3 loop spans 14 amino acids. The CDR3 DNA sequence: TGTGCCAGCTCACCATCAGGGGCGGGTTCACCCCTCCACTTT. Translated, it gives CASSPSGAGSPLHF. The full variable domain, rest sourced from reference TRBV18 and TRBJ1-6, is NAGVMQNPRHLVRRRGQEARLRCSPMKGHSHVYWYRQLPEEGLKFMVYLQKENIIDESGMPKERFSAEFPKEGPSILRIQQVVRGDSAAYFCASSPSGAGSPLHFGNGTRLTVT.

The rearrangement links TRBV12-3 or TRBV12-4 to TRBJ2-7, with TRBD1 identical over 10 bases. Losses at the gene ends were 9 bases for V and 4 bases for J; bases not matched to a gene: 9. This CDR3 has 14 residues. In DNA, the CDR3 is TGTGCCAGTACCGGACAGGGGGGCTTGTACGAGCAGTACTTC. Amino acid sequence: CASTGQGGLYEQYF.

This clonotype was counted only a few times. The rearrangement links TRBV7-3 to TRBJ2-1; D not resolved. The CDR3 length is 15 residues. V lost 4 bases to trimming and J lost 0 bases, with 10 bases between them. Germline V gene sequence: CDR1 SGHTA, CDR2 FQGTGA. CDR3 sequence reads: CASSSATFSYNEQFF. Here the CDR3 DNA reads TGTGCCAGCAGCTCTGCGACATTCTCCTACAATGAGCAGTTCTTC.

The gene calls are TRBV4-1 and TRBJ1-6, with unresolved D. The length of the CDR3 is 20 residues. With 0 bases removed from V and 11 bases from J, the gap between germline ends came to 29 bases. Germline lookup yields CDR1 MGHRA and CDR2 YSYEKL. The CDR3 DNA sequence: TGCGCCAGCAGCCAAGACGGGGTAGGTGCAGGAAAGCTGTCGGGGACACCCCTCCACTTT. This encodes CASSQDGVGAGKLSGTPLHF.

The sample holds a few counts of this clonotype. The chain combines TRBV20-1 with TRBJ2-7; D could derive from TRBD1 or TRBD2 (5 bases each). This CDR3 is built from 14 residues. Trimming removed 1 base from V and 2 bases from J, with 12 bases in between. Germline-derived CDR1 and CDR2 are DFQATT and SNEGSKA (reference sequence). The CDR3 spells CSARVGDLTYEQYF. CDR3 DNA sequence: TGCAGTGCTAGAGTCGGGGACCTTACCTACGAGCAGTACTTC.

About this clonotype itself: One end of the junction fails to match germline, which may point to a read error. The J gene is TRBJ2-3, the V gene TRBV20-1; 8 nucleotides match TRBD2. The CDR3 spans 14 residues. CDR1 is DFQATT, CDR2 SNEGSKA, per germline (reference sequence). The CDR3 is CSARPAGGTVTQYF. The DNA for the CDR3 is TGCAGTGCCCGACCGGCGGGGGGCACAGTTACGCAGTATTTT.

This chain joins TRBV6-1 and TRBJ2-6, with TRBD1 identical over 8 bases. With 6 bases clipped from V and 0 bases from J, the junction kept 10 bases outside the gene matches. The CDR3 totals 18 residues. The germline V gene encodes CDR1 MNHNS and CDR2 SASEGT. CDR3 loop: CASSSRDRIYSGANVLTF. CDR3 sequence (DNA): TGTGCCAGCAGCTCGAGGGACAGGATATACTCTGGGGCCAACGTCCTGACTTTC.

This clonotype was recorded at least ten times. V and J are TRBV6-5 and TRBJ2-7; maybe TRBD1 (6 bases). The CDR3 has 14 amino acids. Per the germline V gene, CDR1 is MNHEY and CDR2 is SVGAGI. Trimming took off 8 bases at V and 1 base at J, with 15 bases between the two ends. CDR3 amino acids: CASGRVGGSYEQYF. In nucleotides, the CDR3 is TGTGCCAGCGGTAGGGTAGGGGGTTCCTACGAGCAGTACTTC.

V is TRBV19 and J is TRBJ2-2; 8 bases map to TRBD2. The CDR3 contains 15 residues. Germline CDR1 LNHDA, CDR2 SQIVND (reference sequence). V lost 10 bases to trimming and J lost 0 bases; unmatched junction nucleotides: 7. The CDR3, as DNA: TGTGCCACCCGCCGGGGGGGGACGAACACCGGGGAGCTGTTTTTT. Amino acids: CATRRGGTNTGELFF. The variable domain in full, with the rest retrieved from reference TRBV19 and TRBJ2-2, is DGGITQSPKYLFRKEGQNVTLSCEQNLNHDAMYWYRQDPGQGLRLIYYSQIVNDFQKGDIAEGYSVSREKKESFPLTVTSAQKNPTAFYLCATRRGGTNTGELFFGEGSRLTVL.

This clonotype was observed at least ten times. This sequence joins TRBV2 and TRBJ2-5, with TRBD2 matching 11 bases. The CDR3 contains 14 residues. V was clipped by 7 bases and J by 8 bases; unmatched bases: 9. CDR1 is SNHLY and CDR2 is FYNNEI in the germline V gene. The CDR3: CASTEGTSGGTQYF. Here the CDR3 DNA reads TGTGCCAGCACCGAGGGTACTAGCGGGGGTACCCAGTACTTC. Supplemented by reference TRBV2 and TRBJ2-5, the full variable domain reads EPEVTQTPSHQVTQMGQEVILRCVPISNHLYFYWYRQILGQKVEFLVSFYNNEISEKSEIFDDQFSVERPDGSNFTLKIRSTKLEDSAMYFCASTEGTSGGTQYFGPGTRLLVL.